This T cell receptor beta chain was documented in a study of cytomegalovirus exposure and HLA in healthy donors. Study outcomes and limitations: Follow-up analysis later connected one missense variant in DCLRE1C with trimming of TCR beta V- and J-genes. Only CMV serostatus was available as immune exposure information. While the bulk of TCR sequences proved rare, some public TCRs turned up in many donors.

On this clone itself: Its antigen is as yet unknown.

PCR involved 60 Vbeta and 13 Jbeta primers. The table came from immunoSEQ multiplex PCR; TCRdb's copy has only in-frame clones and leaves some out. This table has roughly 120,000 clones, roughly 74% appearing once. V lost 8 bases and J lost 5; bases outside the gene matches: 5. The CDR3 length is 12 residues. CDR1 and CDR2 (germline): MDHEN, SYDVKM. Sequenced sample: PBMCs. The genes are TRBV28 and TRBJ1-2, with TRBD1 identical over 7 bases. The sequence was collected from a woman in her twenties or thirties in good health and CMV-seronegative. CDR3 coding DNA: TGTGCCAGCCGGGACAGCACATATGGCTACACCTTC. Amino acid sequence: CASRDSTYGYTF.